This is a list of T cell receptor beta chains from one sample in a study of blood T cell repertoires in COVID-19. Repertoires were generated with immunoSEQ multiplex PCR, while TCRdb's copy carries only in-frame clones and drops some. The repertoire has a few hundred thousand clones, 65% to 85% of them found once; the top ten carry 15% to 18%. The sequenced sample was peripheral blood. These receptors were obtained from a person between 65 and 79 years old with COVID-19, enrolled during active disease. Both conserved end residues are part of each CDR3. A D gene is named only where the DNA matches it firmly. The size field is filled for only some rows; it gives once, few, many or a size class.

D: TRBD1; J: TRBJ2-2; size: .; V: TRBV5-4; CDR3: CASSSAGTGGTGELFF; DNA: TGTGCCAGCAGCTCCGCTGGGACAGGGGGCACCGGGGAGCTGTTTTTT
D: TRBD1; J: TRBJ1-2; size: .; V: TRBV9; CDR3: CASSEGTVTTYGYTF; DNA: TGTGCCAGCAGCGAAGGGACAGTAACTACCTATGGCTACACCTTC
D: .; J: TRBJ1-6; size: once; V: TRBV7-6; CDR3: CASSLARDSGSPLHF; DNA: TGTGCCAGCAGCTTAGCGAGGGATTCTGGGTCACCCCTCCACTTT
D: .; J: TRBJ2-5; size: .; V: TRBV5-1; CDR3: CASVSTPGVAQETQYF; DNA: TGCGCCAGCGTTAGCACTCCCGGGGTGGCACAAGAGACCCAGTACTTC
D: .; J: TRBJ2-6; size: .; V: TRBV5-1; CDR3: CASSLRSGANSGANVLTF; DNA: TGCGCCAGCAGCTTGCGGTCTGGGGCCAACTCTGGGGCCAACGTCCTGACTTTC
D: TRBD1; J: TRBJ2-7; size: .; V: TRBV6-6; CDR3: CASSYGGQGSGEQYF; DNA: TGTGCCAGCAGTTACGGGGGACAGGGGTCGGGGGAGCAGTACTTC
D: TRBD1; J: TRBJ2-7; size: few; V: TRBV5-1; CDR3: CASSRGTGDAYEQYF; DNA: TGCGCCAGCAGCCGAGGTACAGGGGATGCCTACGAGCAGTACTTC
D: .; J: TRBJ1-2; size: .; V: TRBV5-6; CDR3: CASSFSTDNYGYTF; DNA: TGTGCCAGCAGCTTTTCGACAGATAACTATGGCTACACCTTC
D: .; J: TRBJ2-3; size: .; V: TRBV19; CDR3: CASSIGFRDTQYF; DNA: TGTGCCAGTAGTATAGGTTTCCGGGATACGCAGTATTTT
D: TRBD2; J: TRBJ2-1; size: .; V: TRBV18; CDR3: CASSTGLAEYNEQFF; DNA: TGTGCCAGCTCGACGGGACTAGCGGAGTACAATGAGCAGTTCTTC
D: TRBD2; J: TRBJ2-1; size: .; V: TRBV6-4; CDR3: CASSSSGGNPGNEQFF; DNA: TGTGCCAGCAGTTCTAGCGGGGGCAACCCGGGCAATGAGCAGTTCTTC
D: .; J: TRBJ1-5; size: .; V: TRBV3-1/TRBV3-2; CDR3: CASSQDLNQPQHF; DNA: TGTGCCAGCAGCCAAGATTTAAATCAGCCCCAGCATTTT
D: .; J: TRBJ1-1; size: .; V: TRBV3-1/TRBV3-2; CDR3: CASSGSSGGTEAFF; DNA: TGTGCCAGCAGTGGGTCGTCCGGGGGCACTGAAGCTTTCTTT
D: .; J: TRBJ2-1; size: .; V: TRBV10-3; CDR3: CAISVMTRPGVGEQFF; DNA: TGTGCCATCAGTGTAATGACTAGACCGGGGGTTGGTGAGCAGTTCTTC
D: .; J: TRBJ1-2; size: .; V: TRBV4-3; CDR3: CASSRERVGDGYTF; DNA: TGCGCCAGCTCTAGGGAGAGAGTAGGTGATGGCTACACCTTC
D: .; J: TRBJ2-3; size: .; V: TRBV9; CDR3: CASSVAGGGVTDTQYF; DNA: TGTGCCAGCAGCGTAGCTGGGGGGGGCGTCACAGATACGCAGTATTTT
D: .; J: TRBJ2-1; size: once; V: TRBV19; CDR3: CASSNARQSGGKVNEQFF; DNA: TGTGCCAGTAGTAATGCGCGGCAGTCTGGCGGCAAGGTCAATGAGCAGTTCTTC
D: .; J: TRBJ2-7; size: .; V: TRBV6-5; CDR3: CASQPWGAYEQYF; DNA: TGTGCCAGCCAACCGTGGGGCGCCTACGAGCAGTACTTC
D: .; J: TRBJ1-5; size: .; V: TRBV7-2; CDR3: CASSLGGFGQPQHF; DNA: TGTGCCAGCAGCTTAGGAGGGTTTGGTCAGCCCCAGCATTTT
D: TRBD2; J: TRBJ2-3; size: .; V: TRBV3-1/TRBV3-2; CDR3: CASSRRLANAIEVADTQYF; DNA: TGTGCCAGCAGCCGACGACTAGCGAACGCGATTGAGGTGGCAGATACGCAGTATTTT